This T cell receptor beta chain stems from a study of control samples from healthy donors and cancer patients. V was pared by 2 bases and J by 4 bases, with 11 bases between. Germline CDR1 ENHRY, CDR2 SYGVKD. The CDR3 consists of 14 residues. Clones were read by immunoSEQ multiplex PCR, and TCRdb kept only the in-frame ones, dropping some. The data hold 110,000 to 150,000 clones, with roughly nine tenths observed a single time. The TCR originated in a man under 40 in good health. What was sequenced was blood. The chain joins TRBV10-3 to TRBJ1-2, with D hard to call. The CDR3 coding sequence is TGTGCCATCAGTGAGCCCAGCCCTCCCTATGGCTACACCTTC. It yields the protein CAISEPSPPYGYTF.